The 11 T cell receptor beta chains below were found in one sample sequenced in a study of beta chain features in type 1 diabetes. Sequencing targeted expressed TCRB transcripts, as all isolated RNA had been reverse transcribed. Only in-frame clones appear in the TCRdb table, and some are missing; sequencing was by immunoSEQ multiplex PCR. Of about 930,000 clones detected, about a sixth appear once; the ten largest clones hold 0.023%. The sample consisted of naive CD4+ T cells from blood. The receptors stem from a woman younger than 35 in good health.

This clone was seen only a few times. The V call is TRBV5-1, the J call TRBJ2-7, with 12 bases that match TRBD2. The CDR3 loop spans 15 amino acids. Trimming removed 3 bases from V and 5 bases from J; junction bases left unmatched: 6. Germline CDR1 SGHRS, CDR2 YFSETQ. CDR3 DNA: TGCGCCAGCAGCTACCTAGCGGGAGGGAGGCACGAGCAGTACTTC. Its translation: CASSYLAGGRHEQYF.

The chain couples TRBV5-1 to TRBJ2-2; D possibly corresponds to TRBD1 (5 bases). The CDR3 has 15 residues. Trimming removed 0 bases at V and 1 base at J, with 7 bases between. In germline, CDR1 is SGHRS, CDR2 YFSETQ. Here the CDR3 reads CASSLETGNTGELFF. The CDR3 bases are TGCGCCAGCAGCTTGGAAACAGGGAACACCGGGGAGCTGTTTTTT.

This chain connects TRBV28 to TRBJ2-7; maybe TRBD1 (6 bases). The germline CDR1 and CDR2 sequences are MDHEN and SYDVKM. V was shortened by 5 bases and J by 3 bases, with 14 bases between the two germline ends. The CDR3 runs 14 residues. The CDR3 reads CASSAPGHHYEQYF. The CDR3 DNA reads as TGTGCCAGCAGTGCCCCGGGACACCACTACGAGCAGTACTTC.

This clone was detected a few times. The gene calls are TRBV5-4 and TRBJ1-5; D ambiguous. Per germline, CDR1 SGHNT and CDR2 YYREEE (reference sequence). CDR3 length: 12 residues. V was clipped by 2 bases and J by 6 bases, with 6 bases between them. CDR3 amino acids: CASSFRGQPQHF. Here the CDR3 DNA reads TGTGCCAGCAGCTTTCGGGGTCAGCCCCAGCATTTT.

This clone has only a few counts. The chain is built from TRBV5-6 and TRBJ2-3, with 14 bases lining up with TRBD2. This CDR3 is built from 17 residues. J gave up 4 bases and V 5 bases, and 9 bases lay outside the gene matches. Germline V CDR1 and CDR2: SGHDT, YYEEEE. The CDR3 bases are TGTGCCAGCAGGAGGATGACTAGCGGGAGGGCCGCAGATACGCAGTATTTT. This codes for CASRRMTSGRAADTQYF.

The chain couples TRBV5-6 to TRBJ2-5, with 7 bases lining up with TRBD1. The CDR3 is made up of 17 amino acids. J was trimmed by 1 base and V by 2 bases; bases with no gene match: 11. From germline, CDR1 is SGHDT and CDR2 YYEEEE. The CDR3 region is CASSFFTGTASQETQYF. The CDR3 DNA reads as TGTGCCAGCAGCTTCTTCACCGGGACAGCATCCCAAGAGACCCAGTACTTC.

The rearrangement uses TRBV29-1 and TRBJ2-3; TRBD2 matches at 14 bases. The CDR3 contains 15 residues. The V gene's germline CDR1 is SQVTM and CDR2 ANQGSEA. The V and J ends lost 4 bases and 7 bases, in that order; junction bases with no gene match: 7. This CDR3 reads CSVGRTSGRKNTQYF. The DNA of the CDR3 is TGCAGCGTTGGCCGGACTAGCGGGAGGAAAAATACGCAGTATTTT.

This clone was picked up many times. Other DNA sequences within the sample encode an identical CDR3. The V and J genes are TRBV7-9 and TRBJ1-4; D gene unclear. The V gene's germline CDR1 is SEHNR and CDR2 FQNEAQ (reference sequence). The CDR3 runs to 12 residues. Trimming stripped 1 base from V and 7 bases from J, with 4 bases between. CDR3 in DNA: TGTGCCAGCAGCTTAGTACGTGAAAAACTGTTTTTT. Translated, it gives CASSLVREKLFF.

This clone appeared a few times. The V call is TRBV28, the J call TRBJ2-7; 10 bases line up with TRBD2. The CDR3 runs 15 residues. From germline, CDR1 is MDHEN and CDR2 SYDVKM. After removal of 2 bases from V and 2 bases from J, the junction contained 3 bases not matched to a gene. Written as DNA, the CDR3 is TGTGCCAGCAGTTTAGGACTAGCGGCTGCCTACGAGCAGTACTTC. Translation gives CASSLGLAAAYEQYF.

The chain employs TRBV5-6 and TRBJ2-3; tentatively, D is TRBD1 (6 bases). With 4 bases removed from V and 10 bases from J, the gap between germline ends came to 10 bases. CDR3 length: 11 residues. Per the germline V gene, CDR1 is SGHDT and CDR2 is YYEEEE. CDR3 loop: CASSQGFAQYF. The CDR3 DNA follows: TGTGCCAGCAGCCAGGGGTTCGCGCAGTATTTT. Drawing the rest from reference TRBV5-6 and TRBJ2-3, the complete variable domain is DAGVTQSPTHLIKTRGQQVTLRCSPKSGHDTVSWYQQALGQGPQFIFQYYEEEERQRGNFPDRFSGHQFPNYSSELNVNALLLGDSALYLCASSQGFAQYFGPGTRLTVL.

The CDR3 protein is CASSYSRSGANVLTF. The CDR3 region has the DNA TGTGCCAGCAGTTACTCGAGATCTGGGGCCAACGTCCTGACTTTC. The genes are TRBV6-6 and TRBJ2-6, with D unclear. With 0 bases removed from V and 1 base from J, the gap between germline ends came to 4 bases. The CDR3 runs to 15 residues. Per the germline V gene, CDR1 is MNHNY and CDR2 is SVGAGI (reference sequence).